A single sample gave rise to the 8 T cell receptor beta chains below, sequenced in a study of T cell responses to AZD1222 COVID-19 vaccine. Only in-frame clones appear in the TCRdb table, and some are missing; sequencing was by immunoSEQ multiplex PCR. Counted here are about 130,000 clones, approximately 88% occurring once; the ten biggest clones make up approximately 4%. This sample comprised peripheral blood, obtained on day 0 of AZD1222 vaccination. These receptor sequences come from an adult in good health.

The J gene is TRBJ2-7, the V gene TRBV5-1; TRBD1 might be the D (5 bases). This CDR3 comprises 15 residues. V was shortened by 4 bases and J by 0 bases, with 14 bases between the two germline ends. Germline V gene data show CDR1 as SGHRS and CDR2 as YFSETQ. The CDR3 protein is CASSRDSTSSYEQYF. The CDR3 DNA reads as TGCGCCAGCAGCCGTGACAGTACCTCCTCCTACGAGCAGTACTTC.

The chain carries TRBV3-1 (or the pseudogene TRBV3-2) and TRBJ1-1; tentative D call: TRBD1 (6 bases). The CDR3 runs to 16 residues. Per the germline V gene, CDR1 is LGHDT and CDR2 is YNNKEL (reference sequence). Trimming removed 4 bases at V and 4 bases at J, with 19 bases between. The CDR3 bases are TGTGCCAGCAGCCTCCACGCAGGGGCGTCGGGCACTGAAGCTTTCTTT. It translates to CASSLHAGASGTEAFF.

This sequence joins TRBV14 and TRBJ2-2; D is unclear. Trimming took off 0 bases at V and 0 bases at J, with 8 bases between the two ends. This CDR3 has 16 amino acids. CDR1 is SGHDN, CDR2 FVKESK, per germline. The CDR3 loop reads CASSQEPGSNTGELFF. The CDR3 region has the DNA TGTGCCAGCAGCCAAGAGCCCGGGTCGAACACCGGGGAGCTGTTTTTT.

This chain links TRBV27 with TRBJ1-1; D possibly corresponds to TRBD1 (6 bases). Germline V gives CDR1 MNHEY, CDR2 SMNVEV (reference sequence). Deletions cut 2 bases from V and 6 bases from J, with 10 bases between. The CDR3 sequence is 13 residues long. The CDR3: CASSLGQSSEAFF. Here the CDR3 DNA reads TGTGCCAGCAGTTTAGGACAGTCCTCTGAAGCTTTCTTT.

The chain links TRBV3-1 (or the pseudogene TRBV3-2) to TRBJ1-1, with D unclear. The ends were cut back, 4 bases at V and 5 bases at J, with 5 bases in the middle. This CDR3 region has 11 residues. In germline, CDR1 is LGHDT, CDR2 YNNKEL (reference sequence). CDR3 nucleotides: TGTGCCAGCAGCCGTGGAACTGAAGCTTTCTTT. It is translated as CASSRGTEAFF.

The chain recombines TRBV19 with TRBJ2-1; 7 positions match TRBD1. This CDR3 region has 13 residues. V shed 8 bases, J shed 6 bases, and the junction held 7 bases outside the gene matches. Germline CDR1 reads LNHDA; CDR2 reads SQIVND (reference sequence). The CDR3 sequence is CASAGQDGNEQFF. In DNA, the CDR3 is TGTGCCAGTGCCGGACAGGACGGCAATGAGCAGTTCTTC.

J is TRBJ1-1 and V is TRBV12-3 or TRBV12-4; D unresolved. The CDR3 runs 13 residues. V was pared by 3 bases and J by 4 bases, with 9 bases between. CDR3 DNA sequence: TGTGCCAGCAGTTTTTCGGGTGGCACTGAAGCTTTCTTT. Translated: CASSFSGGTEAFF.

The CDR3 loop is CASKETGRSNYGYTF. In DNA, the CDR3 is TGTGCCAGTAAGGAGACAGGGAGATCTAACTATGGCTACACCTTC. V usage is TRBV19 and J usage is TRBJ1-2; 7 positions agree with TRBD1. Germline CDR1 and CDR2: LNHDA and SQIVND (reference sequence). The CDR3 is 15 amino acids. V lost 7 bases, J lost 0 bases, and 8 bases stayed unmatched.